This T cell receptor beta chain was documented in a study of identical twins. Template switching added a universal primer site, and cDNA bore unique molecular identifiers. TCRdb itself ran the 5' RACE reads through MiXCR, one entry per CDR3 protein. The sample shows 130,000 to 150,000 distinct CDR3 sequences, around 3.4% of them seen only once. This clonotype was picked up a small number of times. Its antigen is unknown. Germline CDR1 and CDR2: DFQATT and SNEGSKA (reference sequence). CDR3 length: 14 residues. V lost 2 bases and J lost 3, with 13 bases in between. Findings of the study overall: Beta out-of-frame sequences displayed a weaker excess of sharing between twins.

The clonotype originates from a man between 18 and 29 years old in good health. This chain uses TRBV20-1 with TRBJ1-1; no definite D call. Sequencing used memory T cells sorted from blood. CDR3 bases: TGCAGTGCTAGACCTCCGTCTTGGGACACTGAAGCTTTCTTT. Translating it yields CSARPPSWDTEAFF.